This TCR beta chain was retrieved from a study of T cells in Graves' hyperthyroidism and ophthalmopathy (dated by TCRdb to the late 2010s). About the full investigation: Peripheral blood was collected at initial diagnosis, before any treatment. According to the paper, TCR Vbeta CDR3 sequencing was carried out on about 140 peripheral blood samples, which came from fewer than 50 ophthalmopathy, fewer than 80 hyperthyroidism and roughly 17 progressor patients. To identify distinguishing TCR V-J signatures, a discovery cohort of about 100 patients was used, comprising fewer than 45 with Graves' ophthalmopathy and 57 with stable Graves' hyperthyroidism. The 100 discovery patients were randomly split 7:3 into training and test sets. Prospective prediction of ophthalmopathy was tested in an independent validation cohort consisting of 18 to 20 hyperthyroidism patients and some 17 patients who later progressed to ophthalmopathy. In addition, the study compared T-cell repertoires in thyroid tissue and in blood from five or six Graves' hyperthyroidism patients. After blood sampling, hyperthyroidism patients were treated with methimazole at a starting dose of 30 mg daily, and ophthalmopathy patients were treated with high-dose intravenous methylprednisolone.

The TCR beta CDR3 regions were amplified from the RNA transcripts. A first-round RT-PCR of the TCR CDR3 used the HTBI primer set with the Qiagen OneStep RT-PCR kit. Libraries were constructed in a second round of multiplex PCR, after which size selection and purification were performed. Paired-end sequencing of the libraries was performed with 100 bp reads on an Illumina HiSeq2000. Per the original workflow: Raw data were processed with SOAPnuke, discarding reads with adapters, uncalled bases, mean Phred below 15, or no exact constant-primer or identifier match. COPE v1.2.5 was used to merge high-quality paired reads, and clonotypes were defined as unique nucleotide sequences. Clonotypes were aligned to IMGT TRBV, TRBD and TRBJ reference segments using MiTCR v1.1. Only V-J combinations with frequency above 0.0001, covering roughly 99% of repertoires, were analysed. The TCS score was defined as the ratio of F50 (clonal expansion) to E x V (chaos), calculated using BLOSUM62-based TCRdist between CDR3 peptides within each V-J. Welch's t-statistics and random forest reduced around 550 V-J features to around 14, which were used in a naive Bayes classifier (R e1071). TCRdb took the public reads, trimmed them with fastp at Q25, ran MiXCR for clone calling and kept in-frame beta chains. Duplicate CDR3 protein sequences are folded into a single record with the most common DNA and genes. TCRdb's processing, not the authors' own work, is the source of the V and J calls. Within this sample are hundreds of thousands of distinct CDR3 sequences, with approximately 15% of them counted one time only. Jointly, the top ten make up around 13% of the sample.

Ophthalmopathy patients had moderately to severely active disease, with a Clinical Activity Score of 3 or more, a NOSPECS grade of 4 or more, and a disease duration of less than 3 months. Any patient with an uncontrolled infection, another autoimmune disease, pregnancy or lactation was excluded. Diagnoses were based on clinical symptoms, serum thyroxine and TRAb, thyroid ultrasound and orbital computed tomography. PBMCs were isolated from 8 to 10 ml of fresh peripheral blood by Ficoll-Paque density gradient centrifugation. Total RNA was extracted using Trizol reagent, and RNA quality was assessed on an Agilent 2100 Bioanalyzer. Broad study findings and their caveats: No statistical method was used to fix the sample size in advance, and group allocation was not hidden from the investigators. In validation, the model predicted progression to ophthalmopathy with roughly 66% sensitivity and roughly 75% specificity, a median of 6.5 months before onset. Ophthalmopathy was separated from stable hyperthyroidism by a 13 V-J signature model, with around 90% sensitivity and roughly 84% specificity obtained in cross-validation and 80%/75% obtained in testing. Most expanded thyroid clonotypes (frequency above 0.001) were also detected in blood, a finding suggesting that blood repertoires may reflect thyroid immune responses.

The CDR3, from cysteine to phenylalanine, totals 13 residues. Just CDR3 DNA is preserved here, 39 bases in frame from base 1. According to the germline V gene, CDR1 reads MDHEN and CDR2 reads SYDVKM. At the junction V is shortened by 6 bases and J by 3 bases; bases outside the gene matches: 1. To note about this clonotype: Its antigen remains unidentified. Per-nucleotide qualities are absent, and no much larger clonotype sits a single base away.

The V and J segments used are TRBV28 and TRBJ2-1, and TRBD2 matches 8 of the central bases. The specimen sequenced was blood. This TCR was sampled from a woman aged 50 to 60 with Graves' ophthalmopathy. The nucleotide sequence is given as TGTGCCAGCAGGCTAGCGGGCTACAATGAGCAGTTCTTC. Its translation is CASRLAGYNEQFF.